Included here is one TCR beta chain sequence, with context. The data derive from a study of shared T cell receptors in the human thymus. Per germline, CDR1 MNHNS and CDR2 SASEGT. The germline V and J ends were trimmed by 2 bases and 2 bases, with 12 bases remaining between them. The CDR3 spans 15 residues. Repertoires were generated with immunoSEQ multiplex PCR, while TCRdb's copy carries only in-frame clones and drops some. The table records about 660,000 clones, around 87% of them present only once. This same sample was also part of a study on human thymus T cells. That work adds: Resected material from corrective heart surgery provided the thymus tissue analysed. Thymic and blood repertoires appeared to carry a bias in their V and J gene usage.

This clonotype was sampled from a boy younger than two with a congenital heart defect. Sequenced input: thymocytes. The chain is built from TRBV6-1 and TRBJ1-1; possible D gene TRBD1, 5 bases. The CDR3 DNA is TGTGCCAGCAGTGAACTGGGGGGGAGCAACACTGAAGCTTTCTTT. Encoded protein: CASSELGGSNTEAFF.